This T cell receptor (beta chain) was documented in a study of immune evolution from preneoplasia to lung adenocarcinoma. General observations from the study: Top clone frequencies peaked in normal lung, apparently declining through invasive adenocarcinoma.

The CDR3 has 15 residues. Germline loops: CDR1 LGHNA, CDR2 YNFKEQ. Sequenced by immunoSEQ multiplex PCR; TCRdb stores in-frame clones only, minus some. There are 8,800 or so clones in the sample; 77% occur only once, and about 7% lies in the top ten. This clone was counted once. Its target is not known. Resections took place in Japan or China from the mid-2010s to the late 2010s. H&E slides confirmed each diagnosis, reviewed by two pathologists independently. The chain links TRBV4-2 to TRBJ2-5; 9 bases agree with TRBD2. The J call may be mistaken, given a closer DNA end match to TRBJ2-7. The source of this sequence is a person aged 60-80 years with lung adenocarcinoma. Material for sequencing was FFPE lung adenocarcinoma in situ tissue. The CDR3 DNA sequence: TGTGCCAGCAGCCAAGTATCACTAGCGGGCTACGAGCAGTACTTC. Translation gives CASSQVSLAGYEQYF.